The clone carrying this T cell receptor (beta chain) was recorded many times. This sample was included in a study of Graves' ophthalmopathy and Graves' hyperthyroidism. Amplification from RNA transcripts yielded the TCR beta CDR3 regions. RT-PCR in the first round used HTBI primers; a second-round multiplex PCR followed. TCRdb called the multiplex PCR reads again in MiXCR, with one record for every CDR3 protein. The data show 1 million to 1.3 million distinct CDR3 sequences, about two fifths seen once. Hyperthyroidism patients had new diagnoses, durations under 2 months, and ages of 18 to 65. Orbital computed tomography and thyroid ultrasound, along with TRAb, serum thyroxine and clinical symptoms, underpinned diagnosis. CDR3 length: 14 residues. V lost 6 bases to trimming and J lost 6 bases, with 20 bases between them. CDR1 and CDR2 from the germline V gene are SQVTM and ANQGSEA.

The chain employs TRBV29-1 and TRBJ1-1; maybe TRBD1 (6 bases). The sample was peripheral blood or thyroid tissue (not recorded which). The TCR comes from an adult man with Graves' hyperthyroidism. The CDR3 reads CSVLARQAGAEAFF. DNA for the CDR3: TGCAGCGTCCTAGCCCGACAGGCAGGCGCTGAAGCTTTCTTT.